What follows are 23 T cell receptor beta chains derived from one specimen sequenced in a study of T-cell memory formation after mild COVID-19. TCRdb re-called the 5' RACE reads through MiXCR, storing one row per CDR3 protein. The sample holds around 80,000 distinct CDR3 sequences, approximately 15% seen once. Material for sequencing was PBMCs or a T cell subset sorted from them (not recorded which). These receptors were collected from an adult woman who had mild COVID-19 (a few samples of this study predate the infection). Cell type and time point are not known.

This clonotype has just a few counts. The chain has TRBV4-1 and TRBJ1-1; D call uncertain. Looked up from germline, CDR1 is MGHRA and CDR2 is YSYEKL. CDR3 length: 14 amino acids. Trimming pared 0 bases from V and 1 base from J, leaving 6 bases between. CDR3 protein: CASSQELWNTEAFF. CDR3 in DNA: TGCGCCAGCAGCCAAGAATTATGGAACACTGAAGCTTTCTTT.

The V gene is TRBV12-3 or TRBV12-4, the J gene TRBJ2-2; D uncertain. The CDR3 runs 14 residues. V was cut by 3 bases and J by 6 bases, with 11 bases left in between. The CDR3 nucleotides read TGTGCCAGCAGTTTCATTGGACGAGCCGGGGAGCTGTTTTTT. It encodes CASSFIGRAGELFF.

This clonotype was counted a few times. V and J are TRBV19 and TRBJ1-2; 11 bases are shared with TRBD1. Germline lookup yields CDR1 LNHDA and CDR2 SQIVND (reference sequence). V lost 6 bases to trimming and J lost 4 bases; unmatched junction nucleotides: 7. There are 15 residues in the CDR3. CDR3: CASSLSGTGGYGYTF. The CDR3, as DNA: TGTGCCAGTAGCCTTTCCGGGACAGGGGGCTATGGCTACACCTTC.

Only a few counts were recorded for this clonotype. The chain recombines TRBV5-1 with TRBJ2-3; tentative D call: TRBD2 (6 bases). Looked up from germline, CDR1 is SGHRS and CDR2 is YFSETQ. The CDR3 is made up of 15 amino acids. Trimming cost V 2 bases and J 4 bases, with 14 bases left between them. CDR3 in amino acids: CASSFRGLLADTQYF. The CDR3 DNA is TGCGCCAGCAGCTTCCGGGGACTCCTCGCAGATACGCAGTATTTT.

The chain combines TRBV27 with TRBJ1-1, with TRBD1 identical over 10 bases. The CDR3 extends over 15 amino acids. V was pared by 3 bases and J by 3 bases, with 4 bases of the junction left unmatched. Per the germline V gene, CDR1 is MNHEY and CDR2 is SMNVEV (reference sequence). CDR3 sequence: CASSLGQGMDTEAFF. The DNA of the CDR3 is TGTGCCAGCAGTTTGGGACAGGGGATGGACACTGAAGCTTTCTTT.

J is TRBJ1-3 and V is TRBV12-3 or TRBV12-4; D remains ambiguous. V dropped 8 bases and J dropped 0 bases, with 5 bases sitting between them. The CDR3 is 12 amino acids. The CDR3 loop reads CASASSGNTIYF. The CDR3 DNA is TGTGCCAGCGCGAGCTCTGGAAACACCATATATTTT.

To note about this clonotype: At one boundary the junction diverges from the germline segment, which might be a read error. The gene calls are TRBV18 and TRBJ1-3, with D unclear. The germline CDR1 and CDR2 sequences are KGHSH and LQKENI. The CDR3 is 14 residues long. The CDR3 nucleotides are TGTGCCAGCTCATCACCCCGGGGAATTGACACCATATATTTT. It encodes CASSSPRGIDTIYF.

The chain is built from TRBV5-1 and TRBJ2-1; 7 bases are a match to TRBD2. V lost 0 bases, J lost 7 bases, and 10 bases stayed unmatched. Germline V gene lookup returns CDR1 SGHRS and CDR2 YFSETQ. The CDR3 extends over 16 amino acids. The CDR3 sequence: CASSLAWEGSTNEQFF. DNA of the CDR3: TGCGCCAGCAGCTTGGCGTGGGAGGGGAGTACGAATGAGCAGTTCTTC.

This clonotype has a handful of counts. CDR3: CASSAPGTGGANEQFF. In DNA, the CDR3 is TGTGCCAGCAGCGCACCCGGGACAGGGGGTGCCAATGAGCAGTTCTTC. The gene calls are TRBV9 and TRBJ2-1, with 11 bases lining up with TRBD1. CDR1 and CDR2 from the germline V gene are SGDLS and YYNGEE. This CDR3 has 16 amino acids. V trimming: 3 bases; J trimming: 6 bases; junction bases outside the gene matches: 8.

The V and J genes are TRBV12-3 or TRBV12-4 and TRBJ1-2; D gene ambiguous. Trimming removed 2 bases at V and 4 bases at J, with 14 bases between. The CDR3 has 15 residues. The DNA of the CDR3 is TGTGCCAGCAGTTTATCTCCCGGGGTGAGCTATGGCTACACCTTC. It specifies CASSLSPGVSYGYTF.

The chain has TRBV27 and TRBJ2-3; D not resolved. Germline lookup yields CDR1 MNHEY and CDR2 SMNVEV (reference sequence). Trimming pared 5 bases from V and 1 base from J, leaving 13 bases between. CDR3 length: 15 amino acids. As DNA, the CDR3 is TGTGCCAGCAGTCAAAGAGGCGGAGGCACAGATACGCAGTATTTT. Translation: CASSQRGGGTDTQYF.

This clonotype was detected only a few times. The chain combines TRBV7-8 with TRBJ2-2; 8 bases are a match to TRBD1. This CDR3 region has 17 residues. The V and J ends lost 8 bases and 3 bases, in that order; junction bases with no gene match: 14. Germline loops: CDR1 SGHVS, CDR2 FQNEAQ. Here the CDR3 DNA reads TGTGCCAGCTCCCCCTGGGGGGACAGGAGTTACACCGGGGAGCTGTTTTTT. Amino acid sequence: CASSPWGDRSYTGELFF.

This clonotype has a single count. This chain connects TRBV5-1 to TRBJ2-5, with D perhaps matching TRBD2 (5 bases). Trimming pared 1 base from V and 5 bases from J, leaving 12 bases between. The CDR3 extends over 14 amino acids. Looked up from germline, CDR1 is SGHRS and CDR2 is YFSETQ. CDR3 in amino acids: CASSLLASQETQYF. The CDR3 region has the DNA TGCGCCAGCAGCTTGTTGGCTAGCCAGGAGACCCAGTACTTC.

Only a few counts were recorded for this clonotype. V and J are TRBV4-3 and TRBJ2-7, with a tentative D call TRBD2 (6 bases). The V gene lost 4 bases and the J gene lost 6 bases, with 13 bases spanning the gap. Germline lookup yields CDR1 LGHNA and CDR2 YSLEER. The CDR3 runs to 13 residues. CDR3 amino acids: CASSLTGDSEQYF. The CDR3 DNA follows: TGCGCCAGCAGCCTGACGGGAGACAGCGAGCAGTACTTC.

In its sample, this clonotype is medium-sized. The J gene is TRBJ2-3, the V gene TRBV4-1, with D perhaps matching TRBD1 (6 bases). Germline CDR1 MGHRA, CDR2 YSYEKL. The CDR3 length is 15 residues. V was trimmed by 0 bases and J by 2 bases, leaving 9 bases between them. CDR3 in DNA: TGCGCCAGCAGCCAAGATCAGGGGCCCACAGATACGCAGTATTTT. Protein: CASSQDQGPTDTQYF.

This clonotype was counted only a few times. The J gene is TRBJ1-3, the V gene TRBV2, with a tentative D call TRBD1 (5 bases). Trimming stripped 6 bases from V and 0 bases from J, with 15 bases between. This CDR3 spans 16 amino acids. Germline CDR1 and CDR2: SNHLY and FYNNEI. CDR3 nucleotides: TGTGCCAGCAGGGGGCCGGGGAGTTCCTCTGGAAACACCATATATTTT. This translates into CASRGPGSSSGNTIYF.

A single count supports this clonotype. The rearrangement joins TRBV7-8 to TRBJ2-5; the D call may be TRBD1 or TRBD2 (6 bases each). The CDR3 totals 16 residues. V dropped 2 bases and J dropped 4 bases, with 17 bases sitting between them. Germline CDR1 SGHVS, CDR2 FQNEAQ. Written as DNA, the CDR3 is TGTGCCAGCAGCTTAATCTACGGGGGCGGCCTAGAGACCCAGTACTTC. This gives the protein CASSLIYGGGLETQYF.

The CDR3 reads CASSQVGTGGTYEQYF. In DNA form, the CDR3 reads TGCGCCAGCAGCCAAGTAGGGACAGGGGGCACCTACGAGCAGTACTTC. This sequence joins TRBV4-1 and TRBJ2-7; 12 bases align to TRBD1. Germline lookup yields CDR1 MGHRA and CDR2 YSYEKL. This CDR3 has 16 amino acids. Trimming at V came to 1 base and at J to 2 bases, leaving 3 bases not matched to a gene.

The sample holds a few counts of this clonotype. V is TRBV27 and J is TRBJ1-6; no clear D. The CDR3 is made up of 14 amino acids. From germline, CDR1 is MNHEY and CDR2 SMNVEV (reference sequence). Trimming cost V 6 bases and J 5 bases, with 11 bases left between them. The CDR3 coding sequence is TGTGCCAGCAGGCCCGGACTGGATAATTCACCCCTCCACTTT. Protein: CASRPGLDNSPLHF.

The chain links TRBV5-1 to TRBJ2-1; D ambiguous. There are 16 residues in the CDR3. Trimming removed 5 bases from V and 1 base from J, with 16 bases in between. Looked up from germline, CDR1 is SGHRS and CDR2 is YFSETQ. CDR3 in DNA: TGCGCCAGCAGTCACGATGACGGATCTTCCTACAATGAGCAGTTCTTC. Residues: CASSHDDGSSYNEQFF.

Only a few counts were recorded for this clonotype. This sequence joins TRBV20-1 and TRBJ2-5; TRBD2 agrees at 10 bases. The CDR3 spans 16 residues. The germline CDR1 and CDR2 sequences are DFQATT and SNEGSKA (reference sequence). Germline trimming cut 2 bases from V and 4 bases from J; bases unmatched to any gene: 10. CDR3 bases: TGCAGTGCTAGACCCCTAGCGGGAGCCTTTCCAGAGACCCAGTACTTC. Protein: CSARPLAGAFPETQYF.

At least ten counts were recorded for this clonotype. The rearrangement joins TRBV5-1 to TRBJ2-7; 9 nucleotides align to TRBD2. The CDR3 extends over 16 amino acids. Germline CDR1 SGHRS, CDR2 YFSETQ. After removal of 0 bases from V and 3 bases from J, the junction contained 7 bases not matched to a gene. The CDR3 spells CASSLGSLAGNYEQYF. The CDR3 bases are TGCGCCAGCAGCTTGGGATCCCTAGCGGGGAACTACGAGCAGTACTTC.

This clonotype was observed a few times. The CDR3 coding sequence is TGTGCCAGCAGCTTATCGGCCAGGGGGAGGGATGAGCAGTTCTTC. Protein sequence: CASSLSARGRDEQFF. The chain combines TRBV7-8 with TRBJ2-1; the D gene could be TRBD1 or TRBD2 (7 bases each). Germline values: CDR1 SGHVS, CDR2 FQNEAQ. V was shortened by 2 bases and J by 8 bases, with 16 bases between the two germline ends. The CDR3 runs to 15 residues.